What follows describes a single T cell receptor beta chain. Its specific antigen is unknown. No much larger clone exists at a distance of one base, and base qualities are not known. The trial excluded patients who had a history of autoimmune disease or who were on systemic immunosuppression. In every dose cohort, peripheral blood was drawn for TCR sequencing at baseline, cycle 4 day 1, and cycle 7 day 1. The samples were drawn from a first-in-human, open-label, multicenter phase I dose-escalation trial of ivuxolimab. Adults with locally advanced or metastatic melanoma, renal cell carcinoma, hepatocellular carcinoma or head and neck squamous cell carcinoma were enrolled in the trial. CD4+ and CD8+ T cells were sorted separately from peripheral blood before TCR sequencing. This sample was included in a study of OX40 agonist ivuxolimab in advanced cancers. Some background on the complete study: Ivuxolimab was a fully human IgG2 agonistic monoclonal antibody targeting the costimulatory receptor OX40 (CD134). Intravenous ivuxolimab was administered to patients every 2 weeks at six dose levels: 0.01, 0.1, 0.3, 1.5, 3 and 10 mg/kg. Of the 50 to 55 patients in dose escalation, around 19 had hepatocellular carcinoma, some 15 had melanoma, 9 had renal cell carcinoma and 9 had head and neck cancer. A male proportion of approximately 83% and a mean age of approximately 62 years, ranging from about 20 to 79, were recorded for the dose-escalation cohort. Prior anti-PD-1, anti-PD-L1 or anti-CTLA-4 therapy was permitted, and checkpoint inhibitors had been received by about two fifths of dose-escalation patients. Three dose-escalation patients achieved partial responses, one with hepatocellular carcinoma and two with cutaneous melanoma. Peripheral TCRbeta sequencing was intended to test whether TCR sequence diversity was altered and clonal T-cell expansion was caused by ivuxolimab. The monotherapy dose-escalation portion (N of about 47 patients) of the phase I ivuxolimab trial is reported in the paper.

CDR1 and CDR2 were assigned from the germline V gene as SGHRS and YFSETQ. The CDR3 runs 14 amino acids, cysteine and phenylalanine included. Just CDR3 DNA is preserved here, 42 bases in frame from base 1. Relative to germline, V is missing 4 bases and J is missing 5 bases, with 8 bases of the junction outside any gene match. For sequencing of the TCRbeta CDR3 region, genomic DNA was extracted from the sorted cells. The immunoSEQ Assay was used to sequence the TCRbeta CDR3 regions. This is the immuneACCESS table as TCRdb keeps it, with only in-frame sequences that have V and J called. A part of the clones is gone; compared with another copy, unresolved V genes explain less than half, and the rest is unexplained. Counted in this sample were tens of thousands of clones; approximately 86% of them appeared once. Just over 0.75% of the sample goes to the ten largest clones. Beyond this particular receptor, the publication reports: In the 0.1-3.0 mg/kg groups, partial responders were among the patients with the lowest normalized peripheral clonal expansion, particularly in CD8+ T cells. Which antigens the clonally expanded peripheral T cells were specific for was not determined. Low levels of normalized T-cell clonal expansion were also seen in some nonresponding patients. After ivuxolimab, CD8+ T cells had more expanded clones than CD4+ T cells on average. Clonal expansion of both CD4+ and CD8+ blood T cells was observed from baseline to week 6 at doses 0.1 to 3.0 mg/kg.

The chain employs TRBV5-1 and TRBJ2-7, and TRBD2 aligns with 8 junction nucleotides. The TCR comes from an adult with an advanced solid tumor such as melanoma, head and neck, liver or kidney cancer. Here the sequenced sample was CD4+ or CD8+ T cells sorted from blood, taken in a trial of the OX40 agonist ivuxolimab. The nucleotide sequence reads TGCGCCAGCAGCACGGGAGGGGCTCGGGACGAGCAGTACTTC. The encoded protein is CASSTGGARDEQYF.